Below, 26 T cell receptor beta chains from the same sample are listed, as sequenced in a study of vaccination and CD4 T cells after COVID-19. The treatment denotes: 10-day PBMC culture with coronavirus spike peptide pools or control peptides (ViraFEST assay). According to the study, CD4+ T cells from the unexposed donor were gathered ahead of the COVID-19 pandemic (2011-2018). Researchers used the Oncomine TCR Beta short-read assay to sequence DNA from cultured CD4+ T cells. The genomic DNA was obtained from cultured CD4+ T cells by extraction with the QIAamp micro DNA kit. TCRdb recomputed calls from the PCR reads with MiXCR, one row per CDR3 protein. This sample has about 10,000 distinct CDR3 sequences, with about 40% found just once. For these receptors, no antigen is known. Sequencing was carried out using CD4+ T cells from blood, cultured in vitro. These receptors were obtained from a human donor in good health.

This sequence joins TRBV7-9 and TRBJ1-2; 7 bases are shared with TRBD1. With V trimmed by 4 bases and J by 0 bases, 11 bases remained unmatched. CDR1 SEHNR and CDR2 FQNEAQ come from the germline V gene (reference sequence). The CDR3 has 17 amino acids. CDR3: CASSSIITGDPNYGYTF. In DNA form, the CDR3 reads TGTGCCAGCAGCTCCATAATAACAGGGGATCCTAACTATGGCTACACCTTC.

This clonotype has only one observation. The CDR3: CASSAIGTSGRGDTQYF. Written as DNA, the CDR3 is TGTGCCAGCAGTGCCATCGGGACTAGCGGGAGGGGAGATACGCAGTATTTT. The chain uses TRBV6-4 and TRBJ2-3; 16 nucleotides agree with TRBD2. The CDR3 totals 17 residues. CDR1 and CDR2 (germline): MRHNA, SNTAGT. After removal of 4 bases from V and 5 bases from J, the junction contained 6 bases not matched to a gene.

V usage is TRBV14 and J usage is TRBJ2-3; maybe TRBD2 (6 bases). CDR1 and CDR2 from the germline V gene are SGHDN and FVKESK. Trimming shortened V by 3 bases and J by 4 bases, and 8 bases separated the two germline ends. CDR3 length: 13 amino acids. CDR3 in amino acids: CASSQGGPDTQYF. CDR3 sequence (DNA): TGTGCCAGCAGCCAGGGAGGACCAGATACGCAGTATTTT.

The chain employs TRBV5-1 and TRBJ2-3; possibly TRBD2 for D (6 bases). V shed 1 base and J shed 4 bases, with 7 bases lying between them. The CDR3 consists of 13 residues. CDR1 and CDR2 from the germline V gene are SGHRS and YFSETQ. CDR3 in amino acids: CASSLWGADTQYF. In nucleotides, the CDR3 is TGCGCCAGCAGCTTGTGGGGGGCAGATACGCAGTATTTT.

This clonotype was found a few times. The rearrangement uses TRBV18 and TRBJ2-5; 8 bases align to TRBD1. CDR3 length: 14 residues. Germline trimming cut 3 bases from V and 5 bases from J; bases unmatched to any gene: 5. CDR1 is KGHSH, CDR2 LQKENI, per germline. The CDR3 DNA reads TGTGCCAGCTCACCTAGGACAGGGCGGGAGACCCAGTACTTC. Protein sequence: CASSPRTGRETQYF.

The chain carries TRBV29-1 and TRBJ1-1, with unresolved D. V shed 7 bases and J shed 5 bases, with 20 bases lying between them. The CDR3 has 14 amino acids. Germline CDR1 is SQVTM and CDR2 is ANQGSEA. The CDR3 DNA sequence: TGCAGCGCCCGTAAGGGTCCCGGAGGGACTGAAGCTTTCTTT. Its protein product is CSARKGPGGTEAFF.

The chain links TRBV6-2 or TRBV6-3 to TRBJ2-1, with no clear D. V lost 6 bases and J 2 bases, leaving 14 bases between the germline ends. This CDR3 region has 15 residues. CDR1 MNHEY and CDR2 SVGEGT come from the germline V gene. The CDR3 DNA reads TGTGCCAGCAGGAAGGGCGCGAAGACCTACAATGAGCAGTTCTTC. It yields the protein CASRKGAKTYNEQFF.

This clonotype came up a few times. The CDR3 DNA sequence: TGCAGTGCTCCGACTAGTACCTATGGCTACACCTTC. Encoded protein: CSAPTSTYGYTF. V usage is TRBV20-1 and J usage is TRBJ1-2, with D hard to call. CDR3 length: 12 amino acids. V was trimmed by 5 bases and J by 4 bases, leaving 11 bases between them. CDR1 is DFQATT, CDR2 SNEGSKA, per germline (reference sequence).

In this sample, this clonotype turned up a few times. The chain combines TRBV6-5 with TRBJ1-5; TRBD1 aligns across 10 bases. Germline assignment: CDR1 MNHEY and CDR2 SVGAGI. The CDR3 is 21 amino acids. V shed 4 bases, J shed 2 bases, and the junction held 20 bases outside the gene matches. CDR3 sequence: CASSWATGGQGEPEGNQPQHF. The CDR3 DNA reads TGTGCCAGCAGTTGGGCTACCGGCGGACAGGGGGAACCAGAGGGCAATCAGCCCCAGCATTTT.

This sequence joins TRBV6-2 or TRBV6-3 and TRBJ2-1; tentative D call: TRBD2 (5 bases). Trimming stripped 0 bases from V and 12 bases from J, with 9 bases between. This CDR3 has 12 amino acids. Germline V gene sequence: CDR1 MNHEY, CDR2 SVGEGT. CDR3: CASSYSSLAQFF. CDR3 in DNA: TGTGCCAGCAGTTACTCCTCGCTAGCGCAGTTCTTC.

In its sample, this clonotype was seen a few times. This chain connects TRBV2 to TRBJ1-5; tentatively, D is TRBD1 (6 bases). Trimming pared 5 bases from V and 6 bases from J, leaving 14 bases between. The length of the CDR3 is 14 residues. Germline V lookup: CDR1 SNHLY, CDR2 FYNNEI. The CDR3 reads CASSSEGGGQPQHF. In DNA, the CDR3 is TGTGCCAGCAGTTCTGAGGGGGGGGGTCAGCCCCAGCATTTT.

The rearrangement uses TRBV7-9 and TRBJ2-7; 7 nucleotides line up with TRBD2. J was trimmed by 7 bases and V by 2 bases; bases with no gene match: 8. The germline V gene has CDR1 SEHNR and CDR2 FQNEAQ (reference sequence). The CDR3 loop spans 14 amino acids. The CDR3 bases are TGTGCCAGCAGCTTAAGCGGGACCTTTCGGGAGCAGTACTTC. Protein: CASSLSGTFREQYF. The variable domain in full, with the rest retrieved from reference TRBV7-9 and TRBJ2-7, is DTGVSQNPRHKITKRGQNVTFRCDPISEHNRLYWYRQTLGQGPEFLTYFQNEAQLEKSRLLSDRFSAERPKGSFSTLEIQRTEQGDSAMYLCASSLSGTFREQYFGPGTRLTVT.

The chain links TRBV6-5 to TRBJ2-2; TRBD2 matches 8 bases. V lost 2 bases to trimming and J lost 6 bases; unmatched junction nucleotides: 5. Per germline, CDR1 MNHEY and CDR2 SVGAGI. This CDR3 has 15 residues. The CDR3 coding sequence is TGTGCCAGCAGTTACCCCGGGAGGGTGGCCGGGGAGCTGTTTTTT. Its translation is CASSYPGRVAGELFF.

The chain recombines TRBV6-2 or TRBV6-3 with TRBJ1-2; TRBD1 aligns across 8 bases. Germline V gene data show CDR1 as MNHEY and CDR2 as SVGEGT. The J segment lost 7 bases and the V segment lost 5 bases, leaving 6 bases of the junction unmatched. This CDR3 contains 13 residues. CDR3 in amino acids: CASSRQGRCGYTF. As DNA, the CDR3 is TGTGCCAGCAGTCGACAGGGGAGGTGTGGCTACACCTTC.

This chain connects TRBV20-1 to TRBJ1-5; TRBD1 might be the D (5 bases). The CDR3 runs to 14 residues. The germline gives CDR1 DFQATT, CDR2 SNEGSKA (reference sequence). With 6 bases removed from V and 1 base from J, the gap between germline ends came to 13 bases. Here the CDR3 reads CSAFRQGSNQPQHF. The CDR3 DNA sequence: TGCAGTGCGTTCCGGCAGGGCAGCAATCAGCCCCAGCATTTT.

This clonotype was detected a few times. The chain carries TRBV20-1 and TRBJ1-2; no reliable D call. CDR1 is DFQATT, CDR2 SNEGSKA, per germline (reference sequence). The CDR3 covers 13 residues. Deletions cut 0 bases from V and 5 bases from J, with 10 bases between. CDR3 in DNA: TGCAGTGCTAGAGATCCCCAGACTTATGGCTACACCTTC. It yields the protein CSARDPQTYGYTF.

In this sample, this clonotype turned up a few times. V usage is TRBV20-1 and J usage is TRBJ2-1; 7 bases map to TRBD2. CDR3 size: 15 residues. Germline-derived CDR1 and CDR2 are DFQATT and SNEGSKA (reference sequence). J lost 8 bases, V lost 2 bases, and 12 bases had no gene match. DNA of the CDR3: TGCAGTGCTAGATGGGTGGGAGGGAGTCCATATGAGCAGTTCTTC. Amino acid sequence: CSARWVGGSPYEQFF.

The V and J genes are TRBV19 and TRBJ1-2; 8 nucleotides line up with TRBD1. Germline CDR1 and CDR2: LNHDA and SQIVND (reference sequence). The CDR3 runs 15 residues. V was pared by 7 bases and J by 0 bases, with 7 bases of the junction left unmatched. CDR3 nucleotides: TGTGCCAGTACCCCAGGGGGCAAGGCTAACTATGGCTACACCTTC. Translation: CASTPGGKANYGYTF.

J is TRBJ1-6 and V is TRBV7-9, with D hard to call. The germline gives CDR1 SEHNR, CDR2 FQNEAQ (reference sequence). The CDR3 is made up of 14 amino acids. V was trimmed by 1 base and J by 4 bases, leaving 5 bases between them. The CDR3 reads CASSLEQYNSPLHF. The CDR3 region has the DNA TGTGCCAGCAGCTTAGAACAGTATAATTCACCCCTCCACTTT. Using reference TRBV7-9 and TRBJ1-6 for the parts outside the CDR3, the full variable domain is DTGVSQNPRHKITKRGQNVTFRCDPISEHNRLYWYRQTLGQGPEFLTYFQNEAQLEKSRLLSDRFSAERPKGSFSTLEIQRTEQGDSAMYLCASSLEQYNSPLHFGNGTRLTVT.

This clonotype came up a few times. The gene calls are TRBV7-9 and TRBJ2-1, with 10 bases fitting TRBD2. There are 21 residues in the CDR3. V dropped 1 base and J dropped 3; count of bases not matched to a gene: 18. Germline CDR1 reads SEHNR; CDR2 reads FQNEAQ (reference sequence). The CDR3 DNA follows: TGTGCCAGCAGCTTAGATATCCCACAGATAATCCTAGCGGGAGACTACAATGAGCAGTTCTTC. This encodes CASSLDIPQIILAGDYNEQFF.

This clonotype has just a few counts. This rearrangement joins TRBV20-1 to TRBJ2-3; 7 bases are a match to TRBD2. The CDR3 consists of 14 residues. Germline V gene data show CDR1 as DFQATT and CDR2 as SNEGSKA (reference sequence). Germline trimming cut 3 bases from V and 0 bases from J; bases unmatched to any gene: 3. The CDR3 nucleotides are TGCAGTGCTAGGGCGGGAGCTAGCACAGATACGCAGTATTTT. As protein: CSARAGASTDTQYF.

The chain combines TRBV6-5 with TRBJ1-5; D unclear. Germline V gene data show CDR1 as MNHEY and CDR2 as SVGAGI. The CDR3 totals 14 residues. The germline V and J ends were trimmed by 2 bases and 11 bases, with 16 bases remaining between them. This chain's CDR3 is CASSYGQYGDSQHF. The CDR3 nucleotides read TGTGCCAGCAGTTACGGTCAGTACGGAGATTCCCAGCATTTT.

The chain is built from TRBV4-1 and TRBJ2-5; 8 nucleotides line up with TRBD1. Germline loops: CDR1 MGHRA, CDR2 YSYEKL. The CDR3 covers 15 residues. The J segment lost 4 bases and the V segment lost 4 bases, leaving 8 bases of the junction unmatched. The CDR3 spells CASSPYGQGLETQYF. DNA for the CDR3: TGCGCCAGCAGCCCTTACGGACAGGGACTAGAGACCCAGTACTTC.

This clonotype was detected a few times. The J gene is TRBJ2-3, the V gene TRBV7-3, with D perhaps matching TRBD1 or TRBD2 (6 bases each). V was pared by 2 bases and J by 4 bases, with 7 bases between. This CDR3 spans 13 amino acids. Germline-derived CDR1 and CDR2 are SGHTA and FQGTGA. Written as DNA, the CDR3 is TGTGCCAGCAGCTTAGGGGGGCCAGATACGCAGTATTTT. This translates into CASSLGGPDTQYF.

This chain links TRBV7-9 with TRBJ2-1; 16 nucleotides line up with TRBD2. The germline V gene encodes CDR1 SEHNR and CDR2 FQNEAQ (reference sequence). CDR3 size: 20 residues. V shed 0 bases, J shed 10 bases, and the junction held 15 bases outside the gene matches. The CDR3 here is CASSLAGGRGTSGRAGEQFF. CDR3 nucleotides: TGTGCCAGCAGCTTAGCGGGGGGGAGGGGGACTAGCGGGAGGGCCGGAGAGCAGTTCTTC. Drawing the rest from reference TRBV7-9 and TRBJ2-1, the complete variable domain is DTGVSQNPRHKITKRGQNVTFRCDPISEHNRLYWYRQTLGQGPEFLTYFQNEAQLEKSRLLSDRFSAERPKGSFSTLEIQRTEQGDSAMYLCASSLAGGRGTSGRAGEQFFGPGTRLTVL.

This chain uses TRBV5-4 with TRBJ1-2; D is perhaps TRBD1 (5 bases). Germline CDR1 reads SGHNT; CDR2 reads YYREEE (reference sequence). Trimming cost V 3 bases and J 3 bases, with 15 bases left between them. The CDR3 is made up of 15 amino acids. This CDR3 is CASSSQTARYYGYTF. In DNA, the CDR3 is TGTGCCAGCAGCTCGCAGACAGCACGGTACTATGGCTACACCTTC.